Listed below are T cell receptor beta chains from one sample, sequenced in a study of T cells in Graves' hyperthyroidism and ophthalmopathy. TCRdb recomputed calls from the multiplex PCR reads with MiXCR, one row per CDR3 protein. Of approximately 350,000 distinct CDR3 sequences in the sample, roughly 15% were seen once. The sequencing input was blood. Receptors were obtained from a woman in her fifties or sixties with Graves' ophthalmopathy. CDR3s include the opening cysteine and the closing phenylalanine or tryptophan. D genes are given only for firm matches. For some rows the clone size is stated as once, few or many, or as a class when expanded; others skip it.

-	TRBJ2-3	TRBV28	TRBD1	CASSFGQGRTDTQYF	TGTGCCAGCAGTTTCGGACAGGGGAGAACAGACACGCAGTATTTT
many	TRBJ2-7	TRBV6-1	-	CASSRTGLSPVEQYF	TGTGCCAGCAGTCGAACCGGCCTCTCCCCGGTCGAGCAGTACTTC
-	TRBJ1-1	TRBV19	-	CASSIGHLEAFF	TGTGCCAGTAGTATAGGACACCTTGAAGCTTTCTTT
many	TRBJ2-5	TRBV3-1	TRBD2	CASGTSGEGEETQYF	TGTGCCAGCGGAACTAGCGGAGAAGGAGAAGAGACCCAGTACTTC
-	TRBJ2-2	TRBV18	-	CASSPPVRATGELFF	TGTGCCAGCTCACCCCCGGTGAGGGCCACCGGGGAGCTGTTTTTT
-	TRBJ2-3	TRBV9	-	CASSVVTSSDTQYF	TGTGCCAGCAGCGTAGTAACTTCCTCGGATACGCAGTATTTT
many	TRBJ2-1	TRBV7-6	-	CASSQSDWNEQFF	TGTGCCAGCAGCCAATCGGACTGGAATGAGCAGTTCTTC
many	TRBJ2-7	TRBV27	TRBD2	CASSLPGGEQYF	TGTGCCAGCAGTTTACCGGGGGGCGAGCAGTACTTC
few	TRBJ2-7	TRBV9	TRBD2	CASSVDLAGSSYEQYF	TGTGCCAGCAGCGTAGACCTAGCGGGAAGCTCCTACGAGCAGTACTTC
few	TRBJ1-1	TRBV5-5	-	CASSRLAGHTEAFF	TGTGCCAGCAGCCGTTTAGCCGGGCACACTGAAGCTTTCTTT
many	TRBJ2-7	TRBV6-2/TRBV6-3	-	CASSYSPRRPFGEQYF	TGTGCCAGCAGTTACTCCCCTCGGAGACCGTTTGGGGAGCAGTACTTC
many	TRBJ2-1	TRBV28	TRBD2	CASSTPGLARGGEQFF	TGTGCCAGCAGTACACCGGGACTAGCGAGAGGAGGTGAGCAGTTCTTC
few	TRBJ1-5	TRBV20-1	-	CSARRGFNQPQHF	TGCAGTGCTAGGAGAGGGTTCAATCAGCCCCAGCATTTT
few	TRBJ1-5	TRBV20-1	-	CSATGQSSNQPQHF	TGCAGTGCTACCGGACAGAGTAGCAATCAGCCCCAGCATTTT
many	TRBJ2-7	TRBV7-9	TRBD1	CASSIGQGRPYEQYF	TGTGCCAGCAGCATCGGACAGGGAAGGCCCTACGAGCAGTACTTC
many	TRBJ2-1	TRBV11-2	-	CASSLSRIHEQFF	TGTGCCAGCAGCCTAAGCAGAATCCATGAGCAGTTCTTC
-	TRBJ2-7	TRBV6-1	TRBD1	CASSASLRQGENEQYF	TGTGCCAGCAGTGCTTCCCTTCGACAGGGGGAAAACGAGCAGTACTTC
many	TRBJ2-2	TRBV6-2/TRBV6-3	TRBD1	CASLTGGYTGELFF	TGTGCCAGCCTAACAGGGGGTTACACCGGGGAGCTGTTTTTT
many	TRBJ2-7	TRBV7-9	-	CASSPLGGASYEQYF	TGTGCCAGCAGCCCCCTTGGCGGGGCCTCCTACGAGCAGTACTTC
few	TRBJ2-6	TRBV10-3	-	CASRQDSGANVLTF	TGTGCCAGTCGCCAGGACTCTGGGGCCAACGTCCTGACTTTC
many	TRBJ2-2	TRBV20-1	TRBD2	CSATPSSGTAVTNTGELFF	TGCAGTGCTACCCCGTCTAGCGGGACAGCAGTAACGAACACCGGGGAGCTGTTTTTT
few	TRBJ2-7	TRBV19	-	CASRLRDTSSYEQYF	TGTGCCAGTAGGTTGCGGGACACAAGCTCCTACGAGCAGTACTTC
many	TRBJ2-7	TRBV13	TRBD1	CASSGTGEKDEQYF	TGTGCCAGCAGCGGGACAGGGGAAAAGGACGAGCAGTACTTC
few	TRBJ2-5	TRBV24-1	-	CATSDPGPGFETQYF	TGTGCCACCAGTGATCCCGGGCCCGGCTTCGAGACCCAGTACTTC
many	TRBJ2-5	TRBV18	-	CASSPFGEETQYF	TGTGCCAGCTCACCCTTCGGGGAAGAGACCCAGTACTTC
many	TRBJ2-7	TRBV20-1	-	CSALGSTYEQYF	TGCAGTGCACTCGGCTCAACCTACGAGCAGTACTTC
few	TRBJ2-2	TRBV20-1	-	CSARGRMNTGELFF	TGCAGTGCTAGAGGGCGGATGAACACCGGGGAGCTGTTTTTT
few	TRBJ1-6	TRBV7-2	-	CASSSKGDSPLHF	TGTGCCAGCAGCTCCAAAGGGGATTCACCCCTCCACTTT
-	TRBJ2-5	TRBV3-1	-	CASSLGQKETQYF	TGTGCCAGCAGCCTAGGCCAGAAAGAGACCCAGTACTTC
-	TRBJ2-3	TRBV29-1	TRBD2	CSSAPGLAGVEDTQYF	TGCAGTTCCGCTCCGGGACTAGCGGGAGTGGAAGATACGCAGTATTTT